This T cell receptor beta chain was sequenced for a study of cytomegalovirus exposure and HLA in healthy donors. Study-wide context: Around 80 million unique TCRs from HLA-typed donors were held in an early data release.

The CDR3 has 12 amino acids. The V and J ends lost 6 bases and 1 base respectively, with 6 bases between them. The germline V gene encodes CDR1 MNHNS and CDR2 SASEGT. PCR primers comprised 60 Vbeta and 13 Jbeta primers. TCRdb's copy holds only in-frame clones and misses some; the assay was immunoSEQ multiplex PCR. Seen here are 150,000 to 200,000 clones, roughly 88% observed once, and the top ten hold approximately 9.4%. Study-wide results and caveats: The study found most TCR sequences rare, yet found some public TCRs in many donors. Some segments of the V type, notably TRBV6-2 and TRBV6-3, were excluded as indistinguishable. Most TCR beta V segments were productive about 90% or about 30% of the time in an earlier analysis.

This clone was detected only once. No antigen is known for it. The receptor comes from a young man in good health and CMV-seropositive. This rearrangement joins TRBV6-1 to TRBJ1-2, with D tentatively TRBD1 (5 bases). The sequenced material came from PBMCs. CDR3 sequence: CASRGGNYGYTF. In nucleotides, the CDR3 is TGTGCCAGCAGGGGGGGTAACTATGGCTACACCTTC.